This T cell receptor beta chain was identified in a study of blood T cell repertoires in COVID-19. At the level of the study: COVID-19 samples from acute and convalescent phases originated in the United States, Italy and Spain. Sources were T cells, B-cell-depleted T cells, or PBMCs; the material itself was cDNA or gDNA.

Seattle researchers signed up patients amid active infection and tracked them longitudinally. The CDR3 runs to 12 residues. V lost 3 bases and J 3 bases, leaving 5 bases between the germline ends. Per the original methods: Amplified reference gene primers provided the basis for estimating nucleated cell counts. Assay: immunoSEQ multiplex PCR; the TCRdb copy retains only in-frame clones and omits some. The V and J calls and clone size are taken from that table; D and trimming were inferred from the DNA. Here the sample spans tens of thousands of clones, about two thirds being singletons. The chain combines TRBV12-3 or TRBV12-4 with TRBJ1-2, with D unresolved. This TCR was recovered from a man between 70 and 80 years old with COVID-19, enrolled during active disease. Sequenced sample: peripheral blood. DNA of the CDR3: TGTGCCAGCAGTTTCTTAGACTATGGCTACACCTTC. It specifies CASSFLDYGYTF.